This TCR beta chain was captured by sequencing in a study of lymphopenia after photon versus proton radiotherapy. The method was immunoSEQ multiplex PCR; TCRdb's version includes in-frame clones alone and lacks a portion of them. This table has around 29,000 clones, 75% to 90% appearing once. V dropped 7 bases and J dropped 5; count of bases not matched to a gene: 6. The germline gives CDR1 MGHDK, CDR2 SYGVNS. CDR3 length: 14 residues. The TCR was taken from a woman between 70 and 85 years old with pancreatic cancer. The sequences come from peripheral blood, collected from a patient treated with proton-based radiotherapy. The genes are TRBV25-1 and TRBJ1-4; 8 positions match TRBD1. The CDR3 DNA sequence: TGTGCCAGCACCAGGACAGGGTCCAATGAAAAACTGTTTTTT. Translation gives CASTRTGSNEKLFF.